A single sample gave rise to the 32 T cell receptor beta chains below, sequenced in a study of immune evolution from preneoplasia to lung adenocarcinoma. Libraries were prepared by immunoSEQ multiplex PCR; TCRdb keeps only in-frame clonotypes and omits some of them. This repertoire shows some 10,000 clones, roughly 82% found once; its top ten account for around 3.3%. The sample was FFPE minimally invasive lung adenocarcinoma tissue. Every receptor here comes from a person aged 65-85 years with lung adenocarcinoma.

The chain employs TRBV7-8 and TRBJ2-7, with D possibly matching TRBD2 (6 bases). V lost 5 bases and J lost 1, with 12 bases in between. CDR1 and CDR2 (germline): SGHVS, FQNEAQ. CDR3 length: 14 residues. For the CDR3, the DNA is TGTGCCAGCAGCGCCGGGACTGCATCCTACGAGCAGTACTTC. Protein sequence: CASSAGTASYEQYF.

The genes are TRBV27 and TRBJ2-7; possible D gene TRBD1, 5 bases. There are 14 residues in the CDR3. Germline V gives CDR1 MNHEY, CDR2 SMNVEV (reference sequence). The V end was cut by 4 bases, the J end by 1 base, with 11 bases between. The CDR3, as DNA: TGTGCCAGCAGTTCTGGACAAGCATCCTACGAGCAGTACTTC. Protein sequence: CASSSGQASYEQYF.

This clone occurred once. The chain links TRBV19 to TRBJ2-3; possibly TRBD2 for D (6 bases). Germline CDR1 LNHDA, CDR2 SQIVND (reference sequence). The CDR3 consists of 13 residues. Here the CDR3 reads CASAGWGRNTQYF. DNA for the CDR3: TGTGCTTCGGCAGGGTGGGGGAGGAATACGCAGTATTTT.

This rearrangement joins TRBV20-1 to TRBJ2-5; no definite D call. Trimming removed 4 bases from V and 2 bases from J, with 5 bases in between. Germline assignment: CDR1 DFQATT and CDR2 SNEGSKA (reference sequence). The CDR3 is 11 residues long. The CDR3 region is CSATPQETQYF. The CDR3 nucleotides read TGCAGTGCTACCCCGCAAGAGACCCAGTACTTC.

The chain recombines TRBV27 with TRBJ2-7; D tentatively fits TRBD1 or TRBD2 (5 bases each). Germline assignment: CDR1 MNHEY and CDR2 SMNVEV (reference sequence). This CDR3 is built from 13 residues. V lost 8 bases and J lost 4, with 15 bases in between. CDR3 region: CASGTGTSYEQYF. In DNA form, the CDR3 reads TGTGCCAGCGGAACCGGGACCTCTTACGAGCAGTACTTC.

The rearrangement links TRBV28 to TRBJ2-3; a possible D gene is TRBD1 (6 bases). In germline, CDR1 is MDHEN, CDR2 SYDVKM. Trimming took off 2 bases at V and 2 bases at J, with 8 bases between the two ends. The length of the CDR3 is 14 residues. The CDR3 DNA reads as TGTGCCAGCAGTTTAGGGGGCAACACAGATACGCAGTATTTT. This encodes CASSLGGNTDTQYF.

The chain is built from TRBV30 and TRBJ1-4; D gene ambiguous. The V and J ends lost 2 bases and 3 bases respectively, with 13 bases between them. CDR3 length: 15 residues. From germline, CDR1 is GTSNPN and CDR2 SVGIG (reference sequence). In DNA form, the CDR3 reads TGTGCCTGGAGTAAGGAAATCAAAGCTAATGAAAAACTGTTTTTT. Protein sequence: CAWSKEIKANEKLFF.

V gene TRBV11-3 combines with J gene TRBJ2-3, with TRBD1 matching 8 bases. Germline V lookup: CDR1 SGHNT, CDR2 YENEEA. This CDR3 spans 13 amino acids. Trimming took 10 bases from V and 5 from J; bases not matched to a gene: 8. The CDR3 nucleotides read TGTGCCACTACCAGGGGGCTTGGAGATACGCAGTATTTT. Translating gives CATTRGLGDTQYF.

The chain couples TRBV28 to TRBJ2-1; the D is unclear. The CDR3 extends over 16 amino acids. Germline V gene data show CDR1 as MDHEN and CDR2 as SYDVKM. Trimming shortened V by 5 bases and J by 6 bases, and 20 bases separated the two germline ends. CDR3 coding DNA: TGTGCCAGCAGTGGTGTGTATAAAGGTCAGACCAATGAGCAGTTCTTC. Translated: CASSGVYKGQTNEQFF.

This clone showed up just a few times. The chain recombines TRBV9 with TRBJ2-1, with 14 positions matching TRBD2. CDR1 is SGDLS and CDR2 is YYNGEE in the germline V gene. The CDR3 runs to 15 residues. V lost 4 bases and J lost 8; bases outside the gene matches: 5. The CDR3 nucleotides are TGTGCCAGCAGCTCCGGGACTAGCGGGAGAGATGAGCAGTTCTTC. Translation gives CASSSGTSGRDEQFF.

V usage is TRBV19 and J usage is TRBJ1-5; D is undetermined. The CDR3 runs 15 residues. Trimming took off 7 bases at V and 0 bases at J, with 13 bases between the two ends. The germline V gene has CDR1 LNHDA and CDR2 SQIVND (reference sequence). The CDR3 nucleotides are TGTGCCAGTAACGCCGACCCTTATAGCAATCAGCCCCAGCATTTT. It yields the protein CASNADPYSNQPQHF.

This clone was recorded once. The chain links TRBV10-2 to TRBJ1-1; D gene unclear. V shed 6 bases and J shed 8 bases, with 13 bases lying between them. This CDR3 comprises 12 residues. Germline CDR1 and CDR2: WSHSY and SAAADI. The CDR3 DNA reads TGCGCCAGCAGAGGTTTGGGATCGGAAGCTTTCTTT. This encodes CASRGLGSEAFF.

The V and J genes are TRBV6-5 and TRBJ2-7; D may be TRBD1 (6 bases). This CDR3 contains 15 residues. Per the germline V gene, CDR1 is MNHEY and CDR2 is SVGAGI. The V and J ends lost 6 bases and 2 bases respectively, with 17 bases between them. The CDR3 spells CASSPGAGEPYEQYF. The CDR3 coding sequence is TGTGCCAGCAGCCCTGGGGCAGGGGAACCCTACGAGCAGTACTTC.

The V call is TRBV10-3, the J call TRBJ2-3; no reliable D call. CDR3 size: 11 residues. Germline lookup yields CDR1 ENHRY and CDR2 SYGVKD. The V end was cut by 0 bases, the J end by 6 bases, with 1 base between. CDR3 residues: CAISESDTQYF. CDR3 nucleotides: TGTGCCATCAGTGAGTCGGATACGCAGTATTTT.

This clone showed up just once. V is TRBV27 and J is TRBJ2-3; no clear D. Trimming removed 6 bases at V and 6 bases at J, with 16 bases between. The germline gives CDR1 MNHEY, CDR2 SMNVEV (reference sequence). The length of the CDR3 is 14 residues. CDR3 in amino acids: CASRDPGSRDTQYF. CDR3 sequence (DNA): TGTGCCAGCAGGGACCCCGGGTCGCGGGATACGCAGTATTTT.

J is TRBJ2-3 and V is TRBV10-3; 7 positions agree with TRBD2. This CDR3 is built from 15 residues. V dropped 9 bases and J dropped 0; count of bases not matched to a gene: 9. CDR1 is ENHRY and CDR2 is SYGVKD in the germline V gene. The CDR3: CAIRGGRGSTDTQYF. CDR3 DNA sequence: TGTGCCATTAGGGGAGGGAGAGGGAGCACAGATACGCAGTATTTT.

V gene TRBV5-1 combines with J gene TRBJ1-6; no definite D call. This CDR3 spans 15 amino acids. The V end lost 4 bases, the J end lost 1 base, and 9 bases lay between the germline ends. Looked up from germline, CDR1 is SGHRS and CDR2 is YFSETQ. CDR3 sequence: CASSVDPSYNSPLHF. Here the CDR3 DNA reads TGCGCCAGCAGCGTGGACCCATCCTATAATTCACCCCTCCACTTT. Supplemented by reference TRBV5-1 and TRBJ1-6, the full variable domain reads KAGVTQTPRYLIKTRGQQVTLSCSPISGHRSVSWYQQTPGQGLQFLFEYFSETQRNKGNFPGRFSGRQFSNSRSEMNVSTLELGDSALYLCASSVDPSYNSPLHFGNGTRLTVT.

V gene TRBV6-1 combines with J gene TRBJ2-7; 7 nucleotides agree with TRBD2. Germline CDR1 and CDR2: MNHNS and SASEGT. CDR3 length equals 13 residues. Trimming took 7 bases from V and 2 from J; bases not matched to a gene: 5. CDR3 nucleotide sequence: TGTGCCAGCAAGGGACTACTAACCTACGAGCAGTACTTC. It translates to CASKGLLTYEQYF.

The chain combines TRBV27 with TRBJ1-2; no firm D call. Trimming cost V 5 bases and J 1 base, with 8 bases left between them. This CDR3 comprises 13 residues. From germline, CDR1 is MNHEY and CDR2 SMNVEV (reference sequence). The CDR3 region has the DNA TGTGCCAGCAGTACCACCGGTAACTATGGCTACACCTTC. Its protein product is CASSTTGNYGYTF.

The chain's CDR3 is CASSVRTGYYEQYF. The CDR3 DNA follows: TGTGCCAGCAGTGTCAGGACAGGATACTACGAGCAGTACTTC. This chain uses TRBV6-1 with TRBJ2-7, with 7 bases aligning to TRBD1. In germline, CDR1 is MNHNS, CDR2 SASEGT. The CDR3 has 14 amino acids. Trimming took 4 bases from V and 3 from J; bases not matched to a gene: 6.

This chain connects TRBV5-4 to TRBJ1-1, with 7 nucleotides matching TRBD1. Germline V gene lookup returns CDR1 SGHNT and CDR2 YYREEE (reference sequence). There are 14 residues in the CDR3. J lost 2 bases, V lost 4 bases, and 5 bases had no gene match. CDR3 loop: CASSRDRVNTEAFF. CDR3 sequence (DNA): TGTGCCAGCAGCCGCGACAGGGTAAACACTGAAGCTTTCTTT.

The gene calls are TRBV18 and TRBJ2-3; no clear D gene. V was trimmed by 2 bases and J by 4 bases, leaving 1 base between them. The germline gives CDR1 KGHSH, CDR2 LQKENI. This CDR3 has 11 residues. The CDR3 DNA is TGTGCCAGCTCACCAGCAGATACGCAGTATTTT. Amino acid sequence: CASSPADTQYF.

This chain links TRBV2 with TRBJ2-2; no firm D call. Trimming cost V 5 bases and J 5 bases, with 15 bases left between them. Germline CDR1 reads SNHLY; CDR2 reads FYNNEI. CDR3 size: 15 residues. As DNA, the CDR3 is TGTGCCAGCAGTTTTGATTTGGGGAAAACCGGGGAGCTGTTTTTT. Its translation is CASSFDLGKTGELFF.

The table lists this clone with a few counts. The rearrangement joins TRBV7-9 to TRBJ1-6; TRBD1 is a possible D gene (6 bases). Germline CDR1 reads SEHNR; CDR2 reads FQNEAQ (reference sequence). The V gene lost 5 bases and the J gene lost 5 bases, with 13 bases spanning the gap. The CDR3 is made up of 15 amino acids. CDR3 amino acids: CASSIQGSDNSPLHF. DNA of the CDR3: TGTGCCAGCAGCATCCAGGGGTCAGATAATTCACCCCTCCACTTT.

The chain is built from TRBV30 and TRBJ2-1, with D possibly being TRBD1 (6 bases). CDR3 length: 15 amino acids. Germline lookup yields CDR1 GTSNPN and CDR2 SVGIG (reference sequence). V was cut by 6 bases and J by 2 bases, with 17 bases left in between. DNA for the CDR3: TGTGCCTGCGTGGCCGGGACAAAAGCCTACAATGAGCAGTTCTTC. Translation: CACVAGTKAYNEQFF.

The V gene is TRBV7-9, the J gene TRBJ2-5; 9 bases are a match to TRBD2. The germline V gene has CDR1 SEHNR and CDR2 FQNEAQ (reference sequence). There are 16 residues in the CDR3. The ends lost 3 bases at V and 0 bases at J; junction bases unmatched: 5. DNA for the CDR3: TGTGCCAGCAGCTTTGGGACTAGCAGAAACCAAGAGACCCAGTACTTC. Translating it yields CASSFGTSRNQETQYF.

The chain joins TRBV5-1 to TRBJ1-2; 7 bases fit TRBD1. The CDR3 runs to 16 residues. Germline values: CDR1 SGHRS, CDR2 YFSETQ. V dropped 3 bases and J dropped 4; count of bases not matched to a gene: 12. This CDR3 reads CASSYTSSGTAYGYTF. CDR3 in DNA: TGCGCCAGCAGCTACACATCCTCCGGGACAGCCTATGGCTACACCTTC.

The chain links TRBV5-4 to TRBJ2-1; 15 bases match TRBD2. J lost 10 bases, V lost 4 bases, and 12 bases had no gene match. The CDR3 loop spans 17 amino acids. Germline assignment: CDR1 SGHNT and CDR2 YYREEE (reference sequence). The CDR3 nucleotides read TGTGCCAGCAGCCAGGACAGGGGACTAGCGGGAGGTGGGGAGCAGTTCTTC. Translated, it gives CASSQDRGLAGGGEQFF.

This chain connects TRBV29-1 to TRBJ1-3; D is perhaps TRBD1 (5 bases). Germline loops: CDR1 SQVTM, CDR2 ANQGSEA. This CDR3 region has 16 residues. Trimming removed 0 bases at V and 1 base at J, with 13 bases between. The CDR3 region has the DNA TGCAGCGTTGAAGATCTTAGGGGATCGTCTGGAAACACCATATATTTT. Its protein product is CSVEDLRGSSGNTIYF.

This chain connects TRBV7-2 to TRBJ2-3; D is unclear. V gave up 4 bases and J gave up 2 bases, with 7 bases separating them. CDR1 is SGHTA and CDR2 is FQGNSA in the germline V gene. The CDR3 length is 13 residues. CDR3 sequence (DNA): TGTGCCAGCAGCTCCTCGTTCACAGATACGCAGTATTTT. Translation: CASSSSFTDTQYF.

V usage is TRBV7-2 and J usage is TRBJ2-5; TRBD1 agrees at 8 bases. The J call is doubtful: the DNA matches TRBJ2-7 better. Germline values: CDR1 SGHTA, CDR2 FQGNSA. CDR3 size: 16 residues. This CDR3 reads CASSLRRSQGGYEQYF. CDR3 in DNA: TGTGCCAGCAGCTTAAGGAGGTCACAGGGGGGATACGAGCAGTACTTC.

The rearrangement uses TRBV30 and TRBJ1-1; TRBD1 is a possible D gene (6 bases). Trimming cost V 2 bases and J 4 bases, with 8 bases left between them. This CDR3 has 12 residues. Germline V gene sequence: CDR1 GTSNPN, CDR2 SVGIG (reference sequence). The CDR3 here is CAWSTGTTEAFF. The CDR3 DNA reads TGTGCCTGGAGTACAGGGACCACTGAAGCTTTCTTT.